These 2 T cell receptor beta chains share one sample of origin, sequenced in a study of blood T cell repertoires in COVID-19. Sequenced by immunoSEQ multiplex PCR; TCRdb stores in-frame clones only, minus some. This table has about 210,000 clones, 80% appearing once. The sequencing input was PBMCs or T cells enriched from blood (not recorded which). Receptor source: a man aged 25-40 years with acute COVID-19.

The chain has TRBV6-1 and TRBJ1-5; D is ambiguous. The CDR3 spans 16 residues. Trimming shortened V by 3 bases and J by 6 bases, and 18 bases separated the two germline ends. Germline loops: CDR1 MNHNS, CDR2 SASEGT. CDR3 region: CASSDFGNGVAQPQHF. The CDR3 DNA is TGTGCCAGCAGTGATTTCGGGAACGGGGTGGCTCAGCCCCAGCATTTT.

This clone occurred once. J is TRBJ2-3 and V is TRBV7-9; D unresolved. The CDR3 consists of 12 residues. V lost 4 bases and J lost 8, with 10 bases in between. Germline V gives CDR1 SEHNR, CDR2 FQNEAQ (reference sequence). The CDR3 loop is CASSSLNRTQYF. DNA of the CDR3: TGTGCCAGCAGCTCTCTTAATCGTACGCAGTATTTT.